The 14 T cell receptor beta chains presented below share a single source sample, sequenced in a study of cytomegalovirus exposure and HLA in healthy donors. The PCR made use of 60 Vbeta and 13 Jbeta primers. Sequenced by immunoSEQ multiplex PCR; TCRdb stores in-frame clones only, minus some. The profile shows approximately 150,000 clones, approximately 81% of them singletons. Sequenced sample: PBMCs. The source of these receptors is a woman aged 25 to 39 in good health and CMV-seropositive.

The rearrangement joins TRBV12-5 to TRBJ2-2; 9 bases map to TRBD1. Germline V gene sequence: CDR1 LGHNT, CDR2 FRNRAP. This CDR3 comprises 12 residues. In DNA form, the CDR3 reads TGTGCCTCGGGGACAGGGAACGGGGAGCTGTTTTTT. Its translation: CASGTGNGELFF.

The chain joins TRBV14 to TRBJ1-2, with TRBD1 matching over 7 bases. The CDR3 is made up of 14 amino acids. Germline V lookup: CDR1 SGHDN, CDR2 FVKESK. V shed 4 bases, J shed 4 bases, and the junction held 6 bases outside the gene matches. CDR3 in DNA: TGTGCCAGCAGCCCACCTGGACAGGCCTATGGCTACACCTTC. As protein: CASSPPGQAYGYTF.

The gene calls are TRBV5-1 and TRBJ1-2; TRBD1 might be the D (6 bases). Germline CDR1 and CDR2: SGHRS and YFSETQ. Trimming stripped 4 bases from V and 8 bases from J, with 12 bases between. The CDR3 loop spans 12 amino acids. The CDR3 region has the DNA TGCGCCAGCAGCCCCGAGGGGGAAGGCTACACCTTC. Translation gives CASSPEGEGYTF.

This clone turned up a few times. The J gene is TRBJ1-3, the V gene TRBV6-6; 7 bases fit TRBD1. Germline V CDR1 and CDR2: MNHNY, SVGAGI (reference sequence). V trimming: 6 bases; J trimming: 0 bases; junction bases outside the gene matches: 8. This CDR3 has 16 residues. As DNA, the CDR3 is TGTGCCAGCAGGAACAGGGGTTTTAGCTCTGGAAACACCATATATTTT. Translation: CASRNRGFSSGNTIYF.

The J gene is TRBJ1-1, the V gene TRBV6-5; D gene unclear. There are 12 residues in the CDR3. The germline V and J ends were trimmed by 6 bases and 5 bases, with 10 bases remaining between them. Germline loops: CDR1 MNHEY, CDR2 SVGAGI. The CDR3 sequence: CASSPGGTEAFF. The CDR3 nucleotides read TGTGCCAGCAGCCCGGGAGGGACTGAAGCTTTCTTT.

The J gene is TRBJ2-3, the V gene TRBV5-1, with D perhaps TRBD2 (6 bases). Germline values: CDR1 SGHRS, CDR2 YFSETQ. This CDR3 has 16 amino acids. Trimming pared 0 bases from V and 2 bases from J, leaving 13 bases between. The DNA for the CDR3 is TGCGCCAGCAGCTTGGGTGGGCCTAGCGCCACAGATACGCAGTATTTT. The encoded protein is CASSLGGPSATDTQYF. Full variable domain (missing parts from reference TRBV5-1 and TRBJ2-3): KAGVTQTPRYLIKTRGQQVTLSCSPISGHRSVSWYQQTPGQGLQFLFEYFSETQRNKGNFPGRFSGRQFSNSRSEMNVSTLELGDSALYLCASSLGGPSATDTQYFGPGTRLTVL.

This clone was seen a few times. The V and J genes are TRBV6-1 and TRBJ1-1; 8 nucleotides align to TRBD1. This CDR3 comprises 14 residues. CDR1 is MNHNS, CDR2 SASEGT, per germline. The trim removed 6 bases at V and 2 bases at J, leaving 5 bases unmatched. The CDR3 sequence: CASSLTGANTEAFF. The CDR3 DNA sequence: TGTGCCAGCAGCCTGACAGGGGCCAACACTGAAGCTTTCTTT.

The genes are TRBV28 and TRBJ1-5, with TRBD1 as a possible D gene (5 bases). V dropped 6 bases and J dropped 5 bases, with 17 bases sitting between them. Germline V lookup: CDR1 MDHEN, CDR2 SYDVKM. The CDR3 extends over 15 amino acids. This CDR3 is CASSPQGRGDQPQHF. CDR3 DNA: TGTGCCAGCAGCCCGCAGGGCCGGGGGGATCAGCCCCAGCATTTT.

This clone came up a few times. The junction does not match germline at one end; this may be a read error. This chain joins TRBV5-1 and TRBJ2-7; the D gene is possibly TRBD2 (6 bases). The germline V gene has CDR1 SGHRS and CDR2 YFSETQ. The CDR3 has 15 residues. CDR3: CASSLTFRRGDEQYF. DNA for the CDR3: TGTGCCAGCAGCCTGACTTTCCGGAGGGGCGACGAGCAGTACTTC.

V gene TRBV6-4 combines with J gene TRBJ2-1, with 9 bases fitting TRBD2. CDR1 is MRHNA, CDR2 SNTAGT, per germline. V lost 0 bases to trimming and J lost 0 bases; unmatched junction nucleotides: 9. This CDR3 has 19 residues. The CDR3 is CASSDSLPSGAPSYNEQFF. CDR3 bases: TGTGCCAGCAGTGACTCTTTGCCTAGCGGGGCGCCCTCCTACAATGAGCAGTTCTTC.

The chain recombines TRBV30 with TRBJ1-1, with TRBD1 matching over 8 bases. The CDR3 totals 14 residues. The J segment lost 2 bases and the V segment lost 2 bases, leaving 4 bases of the junction unmatched. CDR1 is GTSNPN and CDR2 is SVGIG in the germline V gene (reference sequence). The CDR3 nucleotides are TGTGCCTGGAGTTTCAGGGGGCCAAACACTGAAGCTTTCTTT. Translated: CAWSFRGPNTEAFF.

This chain's CDR3 is CASSETSGGLNEQFF. The CDR3 region has the DNA TGTGCCAGCAGCGAGACTAGCGGGGGGTTGAATGAGCAGTTCTTC. The rearrangement uses TRBV6-4 and TRBJ2-1; 13 nucleotides match TRBD2. CDR3 length equals 15 residues. Germline values: CDR1 MRHNA, CDR2 SNTAGT. V was clipped by 6 bases and J by 7 bases; unmatched bases: 6.

The chain uses TRBV5-1 and TRBJ2-2, with D possibly being TRBD1 (5 bases). The CDR3 totals 16 residues. With 3 bases removed from V and 7 bases from J, the gap between germline ends came to 19 bases. Germline V gene lookup returns CDR1 SGHRS and CDR2 YFSETQ. CDR3: CASSSPTRELSGELFF. CDR3 sequence (DNA): TGCGCCAGCAGCTCACCCACCAGGGAATTGAGCGGGGAGCTGTTTTTT.

The rearrangement uses TRBV28 and TRBJ1-3; 8 bases map to TRBD1. V gave up 5 bases and J gave up 14 bases; unmatched junction bases: 5. Germline lookup yields CDR1 MDHEN and CDR2 SYDVKM. CDR3 size: 11 residues. The chain's CDR3 is CASSPGTGLYF. In DNA, the CDR3 is TGTGCCAGCAGTCCGGGGACAGGTTTATATTTT. The full variable domain, rest sourced from reference TRBV28 and TRBJ1-3, is DVKVTQSSRYLVKRTGEKVFLECVQDMDHENMFWYRQDPGLGLRLIYFSYDVKMKEKGDIPEGYSVSREKKERFSLILESASTNQTSMYLCASSPGTGLYFGEGSWLTVV.